The 31 T cell receptor beta chains listed next were all sequenced from one sample in a study of cytomegalovirus exposure and HLA in healthy donors (dated by TCRdb to the late 2010s). Library preparation employed the immunoSEQ multiplex PCR assay. The multiplex PCR relied on a mix of 60 forward primers for TCR Vbeta segments and 13 reverse primers for TCR Jbeta segments. TCRdb re-hosts the immuneACCESS table, in-frame sequences only. Its copies lack some clones; in the studies checked, an unresolved V gene accounts for under half of them, and the cause for the rest is not known. This sample comprises under 150,000 clones, 70% to 85% of them detected only once. Of the sample, around 2.5% falls within the top ten clones. The sequenced sample was PBMCs. These TCRs come from a boy between 2 and 10 years old in good health and CMV-seronegative.

The chain links TRBV5-6 to TRBJ2-5; D unresolved. The closer fit of TRBJ2-7 to the DNA end suggests the J call may be wrong. Germline lookup yields CDR1 SGHDT and CDR2 YYEEEE. The CDR3 is 11 amino acids. As DNA, the CDR3 is TGTGCCAGCAGCTTCGTGTACGAGCAGTACTTC. Protein sequence: CASSFVYEQYF.

This chain uses TRBV5-1 with TRBJ2-5; 14 bases agree with TRBD2. The CDR3 consists of 14 residues. Germline V gives CDR1 SGHRS, CDR2 YFSETQ. V was clipped by 4 bases and J by 8 bases; unmatched bases: 4. The CDR3 loop is CASSGGLAGDTQYF. The CDR3 DNA follows: TGCGCCAGCAGCGGGGGACTAGCGGGAGACACCCAGTACTTC.

The chain carries TRBV6-1 and TRBJ2-2, with TRBD1 matching over 9 bases. Per the germline V gene, CDR1 is MNHNS and CDR2 is SASEGT. V was clipped by 1 base and J by 0 bases; unmatched bases: 6. The CDR3 has 18 amino acids. The CDR3 region has the DNA TGTGCCAGCAGTGAAGAGGACAGGGGCTACGCGAACACCGGGGAGCTGTTTTTT. Amino acid sequence: CASSEEDRGYANTGELFF.

The sample holds one count of this clone. The rearrangement links TRBV30 to TRBJ1-3; no clear D. Trimming took 0 bases from V and 3 from J, leaving 9 bases between them. The CDR3 length is 14 residues. Germline V gene sequence: CDR1 GTSNPN, CDR2 SVGIG (reference sequence). This CDR3 reads CAWSVNFGGNTIYF. The CDR3 nucleotides are TGTGCCTGGAGTGTAAACTTTGGTGGAAACACCATATATTTT.

This clone was seen a handful of times. CDR3 region: CASSSRTDWNTEAFF. The CDR3 coding sequence is TGTGCCAGCAGTTCCCGGACAGACTGGAACACTGAAGCTTTCTTT. The J gene is TRBJ1-1, the V gene TRBV6-1, with D perhaps matching TRBD1 (6 bases). The CDR3 has 15 residues. Germline-derived CDR1 and CDR2 are MNHNS and SASEGT. The V gene lost 5 bases and the J gene lost 1 base, with 14 bases spanning the gap.

The chain is built from TRBV7-5 and TRBJ1-5; the table's D call, TRBD1, has no DNA check behind it. TRBV7-5 is deemed a pseudogene. The CDR3 length is 16 residues. The CDR3 region has the DNA TGTGCCAGGTCTTCCGGGACAGGGAAAACCAATCAGCCCCAGCATTTT. Residues: CARSSGTGKTNQPQHF.

The chain employs TRBV6-6 and TRBJ2-3; no clear D gene. This CDR3 spans 14 amino acids. From germline, CDR1 is MNHNY and CDR2 SVGAGI (reference sequence). The V and J ends lost 2 bases and 2 bases respectively, with 8 bases between them. The CDR3 region has the DNA TGTGCCAGCAGTTACGGGCAGTTCACAGATACGCAGTATTTT. Its translation is CASSYGQFTDTQYF.

The DNA for the CDR3 is TGTGCCAGCAGCCCACTTCCCACTGAAGCTTTCTTT. Translation: CASSPLPTEAFF. This chain joins TRBV14 and TRBJ1-1; D call uncertain. The length of the CDR3 is 12 residues. The V gene lost 4 bases and the J gene lost 4 bases, with 7 bases spanning the gap. The germline V gene has CDR1 SGHDN and CDR2 FVKESK.

The CDR3 DNA is TGTGCCAGCAGTTACTATCCAGGGGGCGTGAACACTGAAGCTTTCTTT. Translated: CASSYYPGGVNTEAFF. This chain links TRBV6-5 with TRBJ1-1; 8 bases agree with TRBD1. With 1 base clipped from V and 0 bases from J, the junction kept 4 bases outside the gene matches. This CDR3 contains 16 residues. Germline assignment: CDR1 MNHEY and CDR2 SVGAGI.

A few counts support this clone. The chain is built from TRBV6-5 and TRBJ2-1, with 14 bases identical to TRBD2. Germline trimming cut 8 bases from V and 8 bases from J; bases unmatched to any gene: 8. The length of the CDR3 is 15 residues. Germline assignment: CDR1 MNHEY and CDR2 SVGAGI. The CDR3 spells CASGTGTSGSDEQFF. The CDR3 DNA is TGTGCCAGCGGCACCGGGACTAGCGGGAGCGATGAGCAGTTCTTC.

This chain's CDR3 is CSVEDPSGQGLNIQYF. The CDR3 DNA reads as TGCAGCGTTGAAGATCCCTCGGGACAGGGATTGAACATTCAGTACTTC. The V gene is TRBV29-1, the J gene TRBJ2-4; 9 bases are shared with TRBD1. CDR1 SQVTM and CDR2 ANQGSEA come from the germline V gene. The CDR3 spans 16 residues. J lost 7 bases, V lost 0 bases, and 10 bases had no gene match.

This chain joins TRBV13 and TRBJ2-5; 13 nucleotides align to TRBD2. Trimming took 5 bases from V and 3 from J; bases not matched to a gene: 6. CDR1 and CDR2 from the germline V gene are PRHDT and FYEKMQ (reference sequence). The CDR3 has 16 amino acids. In DNA, the CDR3 is TGTGCCAGCAGCGCCCCTACTAGCGGGGGGGAAGAGACCCAGTACTTC. It is translated as CASSAPTSGGEETQYF.

The CDR3: CASSLRDRDGETQYF. CDR3 DNA sequence: TGTGCCAGCAGTTTGCGCGACAGGGATGGGGAGACCCAGTACTTC. The V call is TRBV6-5, the J call TRBJ2-5; 7 bases align to TRBD1. J gave up 5 bases and V 4 bases, and 10 bases lay outside the gene matches. The germline V gene encodes CDR1 MNHEY and CDR2 SVGAGI. This CDR3 has 15 amino acids.

Regarding this clone: Sequence at one end of the junction differs from germline and may be a read error. This rearrangement joins TRBV7-9 to TRBJ1-1, with D tentatively TRBD1 (6 bases). The V gene's germline CDR1 is SEHNR and CDR2 FQNEAQ (reference sequence). The CDR3 is 14 residues long. The CDR3 region is CSSGHMGQNTEAFF. DNA for the CDR3: TGTTCCAGCGGTCATATGGGACAGAACACTGAAGCTTTCTTT.

The chain employs TRBV7-9 and TRBJ1-1; 8 nucleotides line up with TRBD1. CDR1 is SEHNR, CDR2 FQNEAQ, per germline (reference sequence). With V trimmed by 11 bases and J by 3 bases, 8 bases remained unmatched. The CDR3 is 13 residues long. This chain's CDR3 is CASSTGAYTEAFF. DNA for the CDR3: TGTGCCTCCTCGACAGGGGCGTACACTGAAGCTTTCTTT.

The chain carries TRBV5-8 and TRBJ2-3, with D unclear. V shed 3 bases and J shed 6 bases, with 8 bases lying between them. The germline V gene has CDR1 SGHTS and CDR2 YDEGEE. This CDR3 spans 12 amino acids. CDR3 amino acids: CASSYDRDTQYF. DNA for the CDR3: TGTGCCAGCAGCTATGATCGGGATACGCAGTATTTT.

In this sample, this clone turned up once. For the CDR3, the DNA is TGCAGCGCCGAGACTGGGGCCAACGTCCTGACTTTC. Translated, it gives CSAETGANVLTF. The V call is TRBV29-1, the J call TRBJ2-6; D gene uncertain. Trimming took off 7 bases at V and 2 bases at J, with 6 bases between the two ends. This CDR3 region has 12 residues. Germline assignment: CDR1 SQVTM and CDR2 ANQGSEA.

The chain couples TRBV5-1 to TRBJ2-1; TRBD1 is a possible D gene (6 bases). Trimming removed 7 bases from V and 7 bases from J, with 33 bases in between. The germline CDR1 and CDR2 sequences are SGHRS and YFSETQ. The CDR3 has 19 amino acids. The CDR3, as DNA: TGCGCCAGCCAGGGCCGGTCAACTCGGGACACAACCCTTGGGAATGAGCAGTTCTTC. Translated, it gives CASQGRSTRDTTLGNEQFF.

V is TRBV15 and J is TRBJ2-7; a weak D match, TRBD2 (6 bases). Trimming removed 3 bases from V and 0 bases from J, with 18 bases in between. This CDR3 comprises 17 residues. Germline V gene lookup returns CDR1 LNHNV and CDR2 YYDKDF (reference sequence). In nucleotides, the CDR3 is TGTGCCACCAGCAGCAAGGTGGGACTTCTCAGCTCCTACGAGCAGTACGTC. This sequence encodes CATSSKVGLLSSYEQYV.

This chain joins TRBV30 and TRBJ2-2; D may be TRBD1 (6 bases). Trimming left V 0 bases short and J 4 bases short, with 12 bases between. This CDR3 is 15 amino acids long. Germline V CDR1 and CDR2: GTSNPN, SVGIG (reference sequence). The chain's CDR3 is CAWSVLGGPTGELFF. The DNA for the CDR3 is TGTGCCTGGAGTGTACTAGGGGGTCCCACCGGGGAGCTGTTTTTT. Together with reference TRBV30 and TRBJ2-2, the CDR3 gives the full variable domain: SQTIHQWPATLVQPVGSPLSLECTVEGTSNPNLYWYRQAAGRGLQLLFYSVGIGQISSEVPQNLSASRPQDRQFILSSKKLLLSDSGFYLCAWSVLGGPTGELFFGEGSRLTVL.

CDR3 in amino acids: CASSQEEGAPQPQHF. The CDR3 nucleotides read TGCGCCAGCAGCCAAGAAGAAGGGGCCCCTCAGCCCCAGCATTTT. The chain links TRBV4-3 to TRBJ1-5, with a weak D call TRBD1 (5 bases). V shed 0 bases and J shed 6 bases, with 12 bases lying between them. The CDR3 extends over 15 amino acids. Germline values: CDR1 LGHNA, CDR2 YSLEER.

This clone was counted a single time. The chain couples TRBV2 to TRBJ2-7, with 11 bases identical to TRBD1. The V and J ends lost 4 bases and 8 bases, in that order; junction bases with no gene match: 4. CDR1 and CDR2 (germline): SNHLY, FYNNEI. The CDR3 runs 13 residues. The CDR3 coding sequence is TGTGCCAGCAGTGGGACAGGGGGCGGGCAGCAGTACGTC. This gives the protein CASSGTGGGQQYV.

This chain uses TRBV18 with TRBJ1-1; 8 bases match TRBD1. Trimming at V came to 1 base and at J to 1 base, leaving 5 bases not matched to a gene. The germline V gene encodes CDR1 KGHSH and CDR2 LQKENI. The CDR3 loop spans 16 amino acids. The CDR3 bases are TGTGCCAGCTCACCACTTGGGGACAGGACGAACACTGAAGCTTTCTTT. The encoded protein is CASSPLGDRTNTEAFF.

This clone was recorded only once. The CDR3 sequence is CAISESWTGAYNEQFF. Here the CDR3 DNA reads TGTGCCATCAGTGAGTCGTGGACAGGGGCCTACAATGAGCAGTTCTTC. The rearrangement joins TRBV10-3 to TRBJ2-1; 9 nucleotides line up with TRBD1. V trimming: 0 bases; J trimming: 2 bases; junction bases outside the gene matches: 2. The CDR3 has 16 amino acids. Germline assignment: CDR1 ENHRY and CDR2 SYGVKD.

V is TRBV13 and J is TRBJ2-5, with TRBD1 matching 7 bases. J lost 5 bases, V lost 5 bases, and 5 bases had no gene match. The CDR3 runs to 13 residues. CDR1 and CDR2 (germline): PRHDT, FYEKMQ (reference sequence). The CDR3 protein is CASSTDRAETQYF. The DNA for the CDR3 is TGTGCCAGCAGCACCGACAGGGCGGAGACCCAGTACTTC.

The V call is TRBV4-1, the J call TRBJ2-3; TRBD1 agrees at 11 bases. J was trimmed by 5 bases and V by 1 base; bases with no gene match: 5. CDR1 and CDR2 from the germline V gene are MGHRA and YSYEKL. The CDR3 length is 16 residues. The DNA for the CDR3 is TGCGCCAGCAGCCAAGTTAGGGGACAGGGGGTAGATACGCAGTATTTT. Amino acids: CASSQVRGQGVDTQYF.

The rearrangement uses TRBV27 and TRBJ2-1, with TRBD2 as a possible D gene (5 bases). With 1 base removed from V and 3 bases from J, the gap between germline ends came to 16 bases. Per the germline V gene, CDR1 is MNHEY and CDR2 is SMNVEV (reference sequence). The CDR3 runs to 17 residues. The CDR3 bases are TGTGCCAGCAGTTTATACGGATCCCCTGGGAGCTACAATGAGCAGTTCTTC. The encoded protein is CASSLYGSPGSYNEQFF.

This sequence joins TRBV7-9 and TRBJ2-7; 8 nucleotides line up with TRBD1. Losses at the gene ends were 1 base for V and 4 bases for J; bases not matched to a gene: 3. Germline V CDR1 and CDR2: SEHNR, FQNEAQ (reference sequence). CDR3 length: 14 amino acids. In nucleotides, the CDR3 is TGTGCCAGCAGCTTAGGACAGGGGAGATACGAGCAGTACTTC. Translation gives CASSLGQGRYEQYF.

V is TRBV29-1 and J is TRBJ1-2; 10 bases map to TRBD1. Trimming removed 7 bases from V and 5 bases from J; junction bases left unmatched: 7. The CDR3 consists of 13 residues. The germline V gene encodes CDR1 SQVTM and CDR2 ANQGSEA. CDR3: CSGRGTGEYGYTF. Written as DNA, the CDR3 is TGCAGCGGCCGGGGGACAGGGGAGTATGGCTACACCTTC.

V and J are TRBV6-1 and TRBJ1-3; tentatively, D is TRBD1 (6 bases). The CDR3 is 15 residues long. Trimming took off 6 bases at V and 3 bases at J, with 15 bases between the two ends. Germline assignment: CDR1 MNHNS and CDR2 SASEGT. The CDR3 loop is CASRTQGASGNTIYF. CDR3 sequence (DNA): TGTGCCAGCAGGACACAGGGCGCCAGTGGAAACACCATATATTTT.

The chain carries TRBV13 and TRBJ2-3, with D perhaps matching TRBD1 (6 bases). CDR3 length equals 17 residues. Germline CDR1 and CDR2: PRHDT and FYEKMQ (reference sequence). Trimming removed 4 bases at V and 0 bases at J, with 17 bases between. The CDR3 region is CASSSGTPDLSTDTQYF. The CDR3 DNA follows: TGTGCCAGCAGCTCCGGGACACCCGACTTAAGCACAGATACGCAGTATTTT.